This entry is about one T cell receptor beta chain. This clone has only one observation. Its recognized antigen is unknown. Qualities for individual bases were not recorded, and no much larger clone is one base off. The sample comes from a study of blood T cell repertoires in COVID-19 (dated by TCRdb to 2018 to 2020). About the investigation overall: Samples covering the acute and convalescent phases of COVID-19 were provided by collaborators in the United States, Italy and Spain. The material from the prospective study consisted of cDNA or gDNA derived from T cells, B-cell-depleted T cells, or PBMCs. The dataset comprised deeply sampled blood TCRbeta repertoires from subjects exposed to, actively infected with, or recovered from COVID-19. Samples came from the ongoing ImmuneRACE study (first 160 participants) plus 1,254 subjects from 6 global collaborators. Where available, HLA class I and class II types were obtained from metadata supplied by the sample provider rather than from assay-based typing. Nearly every sample came with metadata listing a de-identified subject ID, COVID-19 status, age in years and sex. The repertoires were released in a freely available public database meant as a resource for research on the immune response to SARS-CoV-2. General study outcomes and caveats: How much clinical and demographic metadata was included differed by source and by participant, and the metadata was provided uncurated.

From the cysteine up to the phenylalanine, the CDR3 has a length of 14 residues. Of the read, only the CDR3 DNA is kept; its 42 bases are in frame from base 1. Relative to germline, V is 4 bases shorter and J is 6 bases shorter, with 16 bases between their ends. Per the germline V gene, MGHRA is the CDR1 and YSYEKL is the CDR2. The collaborating institutions used their own protocols to collect whole blood in K2EDTA tubes. Collaborator samples were shipped for TCRbeta analysis as frozen whole blood, isolated PBMCs, or DNA extracted from either sample type. TCRbeta CDR3 regions were amplified from genomic DNA using the immunoSEQ Assay, a bias-controlled multiplex PCR. On the authors' methods: Within the assay, amplification of reference gene primers was used to estimate how many nucleated cells each sample contained. To quantify the absolute abundance of each unique TCRbeta CDR3 rearrangement, sequence reads were collapsed and filtered. For each sample, productive Simpson clonality was calculated as the square root of Simpson's diversity index across productive rearrangements. This is the immuneACCESS table as TCRdb keeps it, with only in-frame sequences that have V and J called. A part of the clones is gone; compared with another copy, unresolved V genes explain less than half, and the rest is unexplained. V and J calls and clone size are those listed in that table; D and trimming were worked out from the DNA. The sample has approximately 250,000 clones on record, approximately 83% of them singletons. The biggest ten clones account for 6.5% to 9% of the sample.

The V gene is TRBV4-1 and the J gene is TRBJ2-7, and the D gene may be TRBD2, 6 bases matching. This sequence originates from a woman aged 45-60 years with acute or convalescent COVID-19. Sequencing used peripheral blood. The CDR3 region: CASSPGLAYGEQYF. The DNA reads TGCGCCAGCAGCCCGGGACTGGCCTACGGCGAGCAGTACTTC.